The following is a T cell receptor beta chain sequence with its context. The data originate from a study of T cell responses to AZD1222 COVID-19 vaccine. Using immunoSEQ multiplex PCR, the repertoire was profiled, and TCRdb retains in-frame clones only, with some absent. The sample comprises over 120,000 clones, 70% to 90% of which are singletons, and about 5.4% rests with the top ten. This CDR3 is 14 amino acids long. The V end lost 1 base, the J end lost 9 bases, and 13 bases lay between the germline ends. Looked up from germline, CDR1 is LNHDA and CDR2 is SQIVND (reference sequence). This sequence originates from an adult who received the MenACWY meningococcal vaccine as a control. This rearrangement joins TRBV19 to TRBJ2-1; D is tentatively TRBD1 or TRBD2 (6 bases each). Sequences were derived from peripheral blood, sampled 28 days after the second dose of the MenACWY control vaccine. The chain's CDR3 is CASSIAARGGEQFF. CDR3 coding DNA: TGTGCCAGTAGTATAGCGGCCAGGGGAGGTGAGCAGTTCTTC. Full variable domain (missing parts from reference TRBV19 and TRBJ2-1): DGGITQSPKYLFRKEGQNVTLSCEQNLNHDAMYWYRQDPGQGLRLIYYSQIVNDFQKGDIAEGYSVSREKKESFPLTVTSAQKNPTAFYLCASSIAARGGEQFFGPGTRLTVL.